Each of the 30 T cell receptor beta chains below was sequenced from the same sample in a study of response to subunit inactivated influenza vaccine. MiXCR, applied by TCRdb to the RT-PCR reads, yields one record per CDR3 protein. Of more than 450,000 distinct CDR3 sequences listed, approximately 12% are singletons. This specimen consisted of PBMCs from blood, obtained on the day of vaccination. The receptors were sampled from a man aged 45-65 years who received an inactivated influenza vaccine.

This chain connects TRBV5-1 to TRBJ1-2; D uncertain. V was shortened by 7 bases and J by 0 bases, with 16 bases between the two germline ends. The CDR3 has 15 amino acids. CDR1 SGHRS and CDR2 YFSETQ come from the germline V gene. CDR3 coding DNA: TGCGCCAGCCGGGTGGGGTCCCCCCCTAACTATGGCTACACCTTC. Translated: CASRVGSPPNYGYTF.

This clonotype was counted only a few times. V gene TRBV28 combines with J gene TRBJ2-7, with D perhaps TRBD1 or TRBD2 (5 bases each). V was shortened by 6 bases and J by 4 bases, with 19 bases between the two germline ends. The germline V gene encodes CDR1 MDHEN and CDR2 SYDVKM. The CDR3 length is 15 residues. The chain's CDR3 is CASSGTGRLLYEQYF. In DNA, the CDR3 is TGTGCCAGCAGCGGGACCGGTAGGTTGTTGTACGAGCAGTACTTC.

The chain recombines TRBV7-2 with TRBJ2-3; 10 bases map to TRBD2. The germline CDR1 and CDR2 sequences are SGHTA and FQGNSA. Trimming at V came to 5 bases and at J to 1 base, leaving 9 bases not matched to a gene. This CDR3 region has 17 residues. In DNA, the CDR3 is TGTGCCAGCAGCCCCAAGCGGGGGGGAACTGGCACAGATACGCAGTATTTT. As protein: CASSPKRGGTGTDTQYF.

The sample holds a few counts of this clonotype. The J gene is TRBJ1-1, the V gene TRBV5-1; 9 nucleotides align to TRBD1. The V gene end was trimmed by 1 base and the J gene end by 4 bases; junction bases not matched to a gene: 2. Germline V lookup: CDR1 SGHRS, CDR2 YFSETQ. The CDR3 covers 14 residues. CDR3 amino acids: CASSLRTGATEAFF. CDR3 DNA sequence: TGCGCCAGCAGCTTGAGGACAGGGGCCACTGAAGCTTTCTTT.

This clonotype has more than one count but fewer than ten. This chain uses TRBV12-3 or TRBV12-4 with TRBJ2-1, with 7 bases that match TRBD1. The CDR3 is 15 residues long. The V gene end was trimmed by 1 base and the J gene end by 7 bases; junction bases not matched to a gene: 7. CDR3 sequence: CASSLVTGPSNEQFF. The CDR3 DNA is TGTGCCAGCAGTTTAGTGACAGGGCCCTCTAATGAGCAGTTCTTC.

This chain uses TRBV7-9 with TRBJ2-1, with 8 bases aligning to TRBD2. The V gene's germline CDR1 is SEHNR and CDR2 FQNEAQ (reference sequence). The V segment lost 2 bases and the J segment 1 base; nucleotides outside the gene matches: 4. CDR3 size: 16 residues. CDR3 sequence: CASSLSGGRSYNEQFF. CDR3 nucleotide sequence: TGTGCCAGCAGCTTATCCGGCGGGAGGTCCTACAATGAGCAGTTCTTC.

This clonotype was picked up many times. V usage is TRBV5-1 and J usage is TRBJ1-6, with no clear D. The V gene's germline CDR1 is SGHRS and CDR2 YFSETQ. The ends were cut back, 2 bases at V and 8 bases at J, with 8 bases in the middle. This CDR3 contains 13 residues. The CDR3 bases are TGCGCCAGCAGCTTAAATGACCATTCACCCCTCCACTTT. It is translated as CASSLNDHSPLHF.

The genes are TRBV23-1 and TRBJ2-3; 8 positions match TRBD1. TRBV23-1 is marked as an open reading frame, function uncertain. CDR3 length equals 16 residues. Unmatched junction bases numbered 9, after V lost 4 bases and J lost 3 bases. The CDR3 region is CASSPRFGTGTDTQYF. CDR3 bases: TGCGCCAGCAGTCCTCGGTTCGGGACAGGAACAGATACGCAGTATTTT.

V gene TRBV12-3 or TRBV12-4 combines with J gene TRBJ2-3; tentative D call: TRBD2 (5 bases). The CDR3 consists of 14 residues. Trimming pared 5 bases from V and 4 bases from J, leaving 13 bases between. CDR3 in amino acids: CASSPRSGSDTQYF. CDR3 DNA: TGTGCCAGCAGTCCGCGGAGCGGTTCAGATACGCAGTATTTT.

The rearrangement links TRBV28 to TRBJ2-3; 9 bases align to TRBD2. There are 18 residues in the CDR3. Germline V gene data show CDR1 as MDHEN and CDR2 as SYDVKM. J lost 4 bases, V lost 6 bases, and 17 bases had no gene match. CDR3 amino acids: CASRIRDFSGSFADTQYF. In nucleotides, the CDR3 is TGTGCCAGCAGGATTAGGGATTTTAGCGGGAGTTTCGCAGATACGCAGTATTTT.

The J gene is TRBJ2-7, the V gene TRBV9; no reliable D call. Between the trimmed V and J ends, which lost 3 bases and 2 bases, there was a span of 9 bases. CDR3 length: 13 amino acids. From germline, CDR1 is SGDLS and CDR2 YYNGEE. The DNA of the CDR3 is TGTGCCAGCAGCGCAGGAATGACCTACGAGCAGTACTTC. Its protein is CASSAGMTYEQYF.

The chain has TRBV20-1 and TRBJ2-3; D might be TRBD2 (6 bases). The V gene's germline CDR1 is DFQATT and CDR2 SNEGSKA (reference sequence). The CDR3 spans 14 residues. V lost 7 bases and J 4 bases, leaving 18 bases between the germline ends. CDR3 in DNA: TGCAGTGGGTTGGGACTCCTGGGTCCAGATACGCAGTATTTT. This translates into CSGLGLLGPDTQYF.

The chain carries TRBV20-1 and TRBJ2-2, with TRBD1 as a possible D gene (5 bases). Germline assignment: CDR1 DFQATT and CDR2 SNEGSKA (reference sequence). V was shortened by 8 bases and J by 1 base, with 11 bases between the two germline ends. The CDR3 is made up of 13 amino acids. CDR3 protein: CSFADRNTGELFF. In nucleotides, the CDR3 is TGCAGTTTCGCCGACAGGAACACCGGGGAGCTGTTTTTT.

This sequence joins TRBV11-2 and TRBJ2-7, with 8 bases identical to TRBD1. Germline loops: CDR1 SGHAT, CDR2 FQNNGV. The V and J ends lost 7 bases and 3 bases, in that order; junction bases with no gene match: 8. CDR3 size: 14 residues. The CDR3 DNA sequence: TGTGCCAGCACCCACACAGGGGGGTACTACGAGCAGTACTTC. Residues: CASTHTGGYYEQYF.

This clonotype was counted between two and nine times. The chain recombines TRBV20-1 with TRBJ2-5; 10 bases are a match to TRBD2. The CDR3 has 16 amino acids. Germline V CDR1 and CDR2: DFQATT, SNEGSKA (reference sequence). After removal of 6 bases from V and 2 bases from J, the junction contained 12 bases not matched to a gene. This CDR3 is CSADGETSGEQETQYF. DNA of the CDR3: TGCAGTGCCGATGGAGAAACTAGCGGGGAGCAAGAGACCCAGTACTTC.

This clonotype was detected ten times or more. V gene TRBV20-1 combines with J gene TRBJ2-7, with unresolved D. Trimming left V 3 bases short and J 5 bases short, with 23 bases between. Germline V gene lookup returns CDR1 DFQATT and CDR2 SNEGSKA (reference sequence). The length of the CDR3 is 16 residues. CDR3 sequence reads: CSARGISPDTLNEQYF. The CDR3 region has the DNA TGCAGTGCTAGGGGTATTAGTCCAGACACCTTAAACGAGCAGTACTTC.

This clonotype showed up many times. The chain recombines TRBV6-1 with TRBJ2-1, with TRBD2 matching 15 bases. This CDR3 has 20 amino acids. With 6 bases clipped from V and 3 bases from J, the junction kept 15 bases outside the gene matches. Germline V CDR1 and CDR2: MNHNS, SASEGT. DNA of the CDR3: TGTGCCAGCAGCGATTTAATGGGACTAGCGGGAGGCAAATACTACAATGAGCAGTTCTTC. Residues: CASSDLMGLAGGKYYNEQFF.

This clonotype was recorded a few times. Here the CDR3 reads CASTPMQAIDYGYTF. In nucleotides, the CDR3 is TGTGCCAGCACCCCAATGCAGGCTATTGACTATGGCTACACCTTC. The chain recombines TRBV2 with TRBJ1-2; no definite D call. V was clipped by 7 bases and J by 3 bases, with 18 bases between them. The CDR3 is 15 residues long. Germline V CDR1 and CDR2: SNHLY, FYNNEI.

This clonotype was observed many times. J is TRBJ2-3 and V is TRBV20-1, with TRBD2 identical over 10 bases. The J segment lost 6 bases and the V segment lost 1 base, leaving 7 bases of the junction unmatched. CDR3 size: 15 residues. CDR1 is DFQATT, CDR2 SNEGSKA, per germline (reference sequence). In nucleotides, the CDR3 is TGCAGTGCTAGAGGGACTAGCGGTCTGCCGGATACGCAGTATTTT. Its protein product is CSARGTSGLPDTQYF.

This clonotype was picked up a small number of times. The J gene is TRBJ2-2, the V gene TRBV5-1; 8 bases map to TRBD1. The trim removed 2 bases at V and 4 bases at J, leaving 4 bases unmatched. Germline V gives CDR1 SGHRS, CDR2 YFSETQ. The CDR3 totals 15 residues. The CDR3 region has the DNA TGCGCCAGCAGCTTTAGGACAGGGAGCACCGGGGAGCTGTTTTTT. It encodes CASSFRTGSTGELFF.

This chain connects TRBV6-4 to TRBJ2-5, with TRBD2 matching over 12 bases. V was clipped by 11 bases and J by 2 bases; unmatched bases: 9. CDR3 length: 15 residues. Germline V gene sequence: CDR1 MRHNA, CDR2 SNTAGT. For the CDR3, the DNA is TGTGCCTCCCGGACTCTAGCGGGAGGGCAAGAGACCCAGTACTTC. Its protein product is CASRTLAGGQETQYF.

The J gene is TRBJ2-2, the V gene TRBV11-1; TRBD2 matches 12 bases. CDR1 and CDR2 from the germline V gene are SGHAT and FQDESV (reference sequence). V lost 5 bases and J lost 5; bases outside the gene matches: 12. The CDR3 loop spans 18 amino acids. CDR3: CASSPMIRLAGVTGELFF. The CDR3 DNA sequence: TGTGCCAGCAGCCCGATGATTCGACTAGCGGGAGTTACCGGGGAGCTGTTTTTT. The full variable domain, with the rest looked up from reference TRBV11-1 and TRBJ2-2, is EAEVAQSPRYKITEKSQAVAFWCDPISGHATLYWYRQILGQGPELLVQFQDESVVDDSQLPKDRFSAERLKGVDSTLKIQPAELGDSAMYLCASSPMIRLAGVTGELFFGEGSRLTVL.

The chain recombines TRBV27 with TRBJ2-3, with D possibly called TRBD1 or TRBD2 (5 bases each). V was shortened by 6 bases and J by 2 bases, with 15 bases between the two germline ends. The CDR3 extends over 15 amino acids. Germline-derived CDR1 and CDR2 are MNHEY and SMNVEV (reference sequence). The CDR3 DNA is TGTGCCAGCAGCCGGGACCAGCTATACACAGATACGCAGTATTTT. This sequence encodes CASSRDQLYTDTQYF.

The rearrangement links TRBV12-5 to TRBJ2-1; D not resolved. CDR1 is LGHNT and CDR2 is FRNRAP in the germline V gene. Between the trimmed V and J ends, which lost 2 bases and 4 bases, there was a span of 3 bases. The CDR3 runs 12 residues. The CDR3 sequence: CASGLKYNEQFF. In DNA, the CDR3 is TGTGCTAGTGGTTTGAAATACAATGAGCAGTTCTTC.

Only a few counts were recorded for this clonotype. This chain uses TRBV6-2 or TRBV6-3 with TRBJ2-5, with 15 bases matching TRBD2. The trim removed 2 bases at V and 2 bases at J, leaving 9 bases unmatched. The germline V gene encodes CDR1 MNHEY and CDR2 SVGEGT. The CDR3 loop spans 19 amino acids. The chain's CDR3 is CASSYISGLAGGRQETQYF. The DNA of the CDR3 is TGTGCCAGCAGTTACATTTCAGGACTAGCGGGAGGGCGACAAGAGACCCAGTACTTC.

J is TRBJ2-2 and V is TRBV20-1; the match to TRBD1 covers 9 bases. Losses at the gene ends were 6 bases for V and 5 bases for J; bases not matched to a gene: 7. This CDR3 comprises 14 residues. Germline assignment: CDR1 DFQATT and CDR2 SNEGSKA (reference sequence). CDR3 region: CSAKWDRVTGELFF. DNA of the CDR3: TGCAGTGCCAAATGGGACAGGGTAACCGGGGAGCTGTTTTTT.

The chain uses TRBV2 and TRBJ2-5, with 8 bases matching TRBD1. CDR3 length: 14 amino acids. The germline V gene has CDR1 SNHLY and CDR2 FYNNEI. After removal of 6 bases from V and 1 base from J, the junction contained 4 bases not matched to a gene. In DNA, the CDR3 is TGTGCCAGCAGAAGGACAGGGCCCCAAGAGACCCAGTACTTC. It yields the protein CASRRTGPQETQYF.

This chain connects TRBV11-2 to TRBJ2-7, with 12 bases identical to TRBD1. After removal of 2 bases from V and 2 bases from J, the junction contained 7 bases not matched to a gene. The CDR3 has 17 residues. Germline V lookup: CDR1 SGHAT, CDR2 FQNNGV. CDR3 sequence reads: CASSLYRGTGGPYEQYF. CDR3 sequence (DNA): TGTGCCAGCAGCTTATATCGAGGGACAGGGGGCCCCTACGAGCAGTACTTC.

This clonotype occurred a few times. This chain uses TRBV28 with TRBJ2-7; maybe TRBD2 (6 bases). Germline-derived CDR1 and CDR2 are MDHEN and SYDVKM. The CDR3 has 15 amino acids. The ends were cut back, 5 bases at V and 0 bases at J, with 14 bases in the middle. The CDR3: CASSRPGLSSYEQYF. In DNA form, the CDR3 reads TGTGCCAGCAGTCGACCGGGACTTAGCTCCTACGAGCAGTACTTC.

This clonotype was counted at least ten times. V usage is TRBV12-3 or TRBV12-4 and J usage is TRBJ2-2; 10 bases fit TRBD2. V gave up 0 bases and J gave up 4 bases; unmatched junction bases: 5. The length of the CDR3 is 17 residues. For the CDR3, the DNA is TGTGCCAGCAGTTTAGCGCAAAGACTAGCGGGCACCGGGGAGCTGTTTTTT. The encoded protein is CASSLAQRLAGTGELFF.